The 26 T cell receptor beta chains given below trace back to one sample, sequenced in a study of T cells expressing NK-cell markers. TCRdb re-called the 5' RACE reads; one entry per CDR3 protein, DNA not given. Recorded here are about 460,000 distinct CDR3 sequences; the top ten clones represent under 1.5%. Sequencing was performed on blood T cells: a sorted CD56 or NKG2C T cell subset, CD4+ or CD8+ T cells, or bulk PBMC T cells (not recorded which). The receptor set was obtained from a woman aged 45 to 65 in good health.

The V call is TRBV5-1, the J call TRBJ2-3; TCRdb's D gene call, TRBD1, goes unchecked for lack of DNA. In germline, CDR1 is SGHRS, CDR2 YFSETQ. The length of the CDR3 is 13 residues. The CDR3 loop reads CASSQTGFDTQYF.

This chain uses TRBV5-1 with TRBJ2-3; as DNA is missing, the TRBD2 call by TCRdb cannot be tested. Germline CDR1 reads SGHRS; CDR2 reads YFSETQ. The CDR3 covers 15 residues. The CDR3 sequence is CASSLLTGRADTQYF.

The chain uses TRBV5-1 and TRBJ1-1. Germline V CDR1 and CDR2: SGHRS, YFSETQ. The length of the CDR3 is 18 residues. The CDR3 loop reads CASSLGIMSFPLNTEAFF.

The chain carries TRBV6-2 or TRBV6-3 and TRBJ1-5; TCRdb's assignment of TRBD1 cannot be checked, as there is no DNA. Germline loops: CDR1 MNHEY, CDR2 SVGEGT. The CDR3 is made up of 14 amino acids. The CDR3 reads CASRVGQGNQPQHF.

The chain is built from TRBV6-5 and TRBJ2-1; with no DNA, the TCRdb D assignment of TRBD1 cannot be verified. Germline lookup yields CDR1 MNHEY and CDR2 SVGAGI. The CDR3 has 14 amino acids. The CDR3 is CASSFGLPSGEQFF.

V usage is TRBV11-2 and J usage is TRBJ2-5; the TCRdb D gene call, TRBD2, has no DNA to confirm it. The V gene's germline CDR1 is SGHAT and CDR2 FQNNGV. This CDR3 contains 12 residues. The chain's CDR3 is CATQRALETQYF.

The chain has TRBV7-9 and TRBJ1-1; TCRdb reports TRBD1, a call that lacks DNA to check it against. The germline V gene encodes CDR1 SEHNR and CDR2 FQNEAQ (reference sequence). CDR3 size: 14 residues. CDR3 protein: CASSTGAQGTEAFF.

The chain couples TRBV11-2 to TRBJ2-5; TCRdb indicates TRBD1, and absent DNA this call remains unverified. CDR3 size: 17 residues. CDR1 is SGHAT and CDR2 is FQNNGV in the germline V gene. CDR3 amino acids: CASSHGQGGGLDETQYF.

V and J are TRBV3-1 and TRBJ2-5. Germline CDR1 and CDR2: LGHDT and YNNKEL (reference sequence). The CDR3 is made up of 13 amino acids. The CDR3 sequence: CASSPTQEETQYF.

This chain's CDR3 is CASSQINSYEQYF. This chain connects TRBV3-1 to TRBJ2-7. CDR1 and CDR2 from the germline V gene are LGHDT and YNNKEL (reference sequence). The CDR3 runs 13 residues.

The J gene is TRBJ1-4, the V gene TRBV20-1. CDR3 size: 14 residues. CDR1 and CDR2 (germline): DFQATT, SNEGSKA (reference sequence). CDR3 in amino acids: CSAMVWNPTEKLFF.

CDR3 sequence: CASSTPRGSNTEAFF. This rearrangement joins TRBV11-2 to TRBJ1-1. This CDR3 contains 15 residues. Germline loops: CDR1 SGHAT, CDR2 FQNNGV. Together with reference TRBV11-2 and TRBJ1-1, the CDR3 gives the full variable domain: EAGVAQSPRYKIIEKRQSVAFWCNPISGHATLYWYQQILGQGPKLLIQFQNNGVVDDSQLPKDRFSAERLKGVDSTLKIQPAKLEDSAVYLCASSTPRGSNTEAFFGQGTRLTVV.

This sequence joins TRBV4-2 and TRBJ2-1. The CDR3 spans 13 residues. Germline V gene data show CDR1 as LGHNA and CDR2 as YNFKEQ. CDR3 region: CASSQDEDNEQFF.

V gene TRBV5-1 combines with J gene TRBJ2-3; TCRdb returns TRBD1, unconfirmable since there is no DNA. Germline CDR1 and CDR2: SGHRS and YFSETQ. CDR3 size: 16 residues. CDR3 in amino acids: CASSLEQGEGPDTQYF.

The rearrangement uses TRBV9 and TRBJ1-1; TCRdb designates TRBD1, a call that cannot be tested without DNA. CDR1 and CDR2 from the germline V gene are SGDLS and YYNGEE. The CDR3 sequence is 13 residues long. The CDR3 reads CASSPRERGGAFF. Together with reference TRBV9 and TRBJ1-1, the CDR3 gives the full variable domain: DSGVTQTPKHLITATGQRVTLRCSPRSGDLSVYWYQQSLDQGLQFLIQYYNGEERAKGNILERFSAQQFPDLHSELNLSSLELGDSALYFCASSPRERGGAFFGQGTRLTVV.

V and J are TRBV12-3 or TRBV12-4 and TRBJ2-5; with no DNA, the TCRdb D assignment of TRBD2 cannot be verified. The CDR3 consists of 15 residues. This chain's CDR3 is CASSLTSGRGETQYF.

The rearrangement joins TRBV18 to TRBJ1-1. CDR1 and CDR2 (germline): KGHSH, LQKENI. This CDR3 is 14 amino acids long. The CDR3 loop reads CASSPNGKNTEAFF. Complete variable domain (other parts from reference TRBV18 and TRBJ1-1): NAGVMQNPRHLVRRRGQEARLRCSPMKGHSHVYWYRQLPEEGLKFMVYLQKENIIDESGMPKERFSAEFPKEGPSILRIQQVVRGDSAAYFCASSPNGKNTEAFFGQGTRLTVV.

This chain links TRBV3-1 with TRBJ1-2; without DNA, the TCRdb call of TRBD1 cannot be checked. The CDR3 contains 13 residues. CDR1 LGHDT and CDR2 YNNKEL come from the germline V gene (reference sequence). This CDR3 reads CASSPGQAAGYTF.

The chain is built from TRBV7-9 and TRBJ1-2; absent DNA, TCRdb's TRBD1 call cannot be checked. Germline assignment: CDR1 SEHNR and CDR2 FQNEAQ (reference sequence). This CDR3 is built from 15 residues. The chain's CDR3 is CASSRSGTGDHGYTF.

The chain employs TRBV12-3 or TRBV12-4 and TRBJ2-1; TCRdb calls TRBD2, which cannot be checked without DNA. This CDR3 region has 16 residues. CDR3 region: CASSLPSSGRANEQFF.

V gene TRBV4-1 combines with J gene TRBJ2-3. The CDR3 extends over 12 amino acids. Germline CDR1 and CDR2: MGHRA and YSYEKL. The CDR3 loop reads CASSQDEDTQYF.

The chain recombines TRBV29-1 with TRBJ2-3. The CDR3 extends over 14 amino acids. Germline CDR1 and CDR2: SQVTM and ANQGSEA. CDR3 amino acids: CSVAGLGSTDTQYF.

This chain uses TRBV2 with TRBJ2-3; as DNA is missing, the TRBD1 call by TCRdb cannot be tested. Per the germline V gene, CDR1 is SNHLY and CDR2 is FYNNEI. The length of the CDR3 is 15 residues. The CDR3 reads CASTEGSGRTDTQYF.

The J gene is TRBJ1-2, the V gene TRBV12-3 or TRBV12-4; TCRdb lists TRBD1, though no DNA is available to test this call. This CDR3 is 14 amino acids long. CDR3 sequence reads: CASKTGDWGAGYTF.

This chain links TRBV5-1 with TRBJ2-2; TCRdb outputs TRBD1, but without DNA this stays unchecked. The CDR3 is made up of 15 amino acids. The germline V gene has CDR1 SGHRS and CDR2 YFSETQ. This CDR3 is CASSLLQGYTGELFF.

V and J are TRBV28 and TRBJ2-3; TCRdb picks TRBD1, but there is no DNA to check that call. Per the germline V gene, CDR1 is MDHEN and CDR2 is SYDVKM. The CDR3 has 16 residues. The CDR3 sequence: CASSLGTGQSTDTQYF. Filled out from reference TRBV28 and TRBJ2-3, the complete variable domain reads DVKVTQSSRYLVKRTGEKVFLECVQDMDHENMFWYRQDPGLGLRLIYFSYDVKMKEKGDIPEGYSVSREKKERFSLILESASTNQTSMYLCASSLGTGQSTDTQYFGPGTRLTVL.